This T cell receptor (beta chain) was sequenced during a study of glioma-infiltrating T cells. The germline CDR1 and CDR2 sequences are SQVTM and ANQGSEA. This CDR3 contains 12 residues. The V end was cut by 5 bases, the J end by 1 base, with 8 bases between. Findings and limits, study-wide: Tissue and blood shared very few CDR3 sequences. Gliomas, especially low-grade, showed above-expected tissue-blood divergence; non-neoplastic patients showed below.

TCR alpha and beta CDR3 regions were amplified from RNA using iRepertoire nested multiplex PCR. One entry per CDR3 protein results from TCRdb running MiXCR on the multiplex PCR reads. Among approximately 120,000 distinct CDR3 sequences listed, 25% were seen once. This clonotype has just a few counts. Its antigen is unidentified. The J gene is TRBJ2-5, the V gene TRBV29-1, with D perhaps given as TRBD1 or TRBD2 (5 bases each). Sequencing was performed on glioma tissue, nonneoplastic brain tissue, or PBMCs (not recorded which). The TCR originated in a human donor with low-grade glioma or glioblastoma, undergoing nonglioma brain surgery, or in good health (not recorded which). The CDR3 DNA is TGCAGCGTTACCGGGGCCCAAGAGACCCAGTACTTC. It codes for CSVTGAQETQYF. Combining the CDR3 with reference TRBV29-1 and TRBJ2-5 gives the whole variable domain SAVISQKPSRDICQRGTSLTIQCQVDSQVTMMFWYRQQPGQSLTLIATANQGSEATYESGFVIDKFPISRPNLTFSTLTVSNMSPEDSSIYLCSVTGAQETQYFGPGTRLLVL.